A single sample gave rise to the 27 T cell receptor beta chains below, sequenced in a study of regulatory T cells in long-lasting Graves disease. Arm-PCR of CDR3 regions and iRepertoire HTBI primers were the basis on which TCR beta libraries were built. A single record per CDR3 protein comes from TCRdb applying MiXCR to the multiplex PCR reads. The sample holds under 500,000 distinct CDR3 sequences, less than 25% seen once. Time point specified: persistent/refractory GD, antithyroid drugs over 5 years with positive TRAb. PBMC-extracted RNA yielded the TCR library. The input for sequencing was peripheral blood mononuclear cells (PBMCs), taken when the disease was refractory, from a patient treated with antithyroid drugs. Source of these receptors: a female donor with Graves disease.

This clonotype has a count of ten or more. The chain recombines TRBV12-3 or TRBV12-4 with TRBJ1-5; D call uncertain. This CDR3 spans 13 amino acids. Trimming left V 2 bases short and J 3 bases short, with 5 bases between. This CDR3 reads CASSLSLNQPQHF. The CDR3 nucleotides read TGTGCCAGCAGTTTAAGTCTCAATCAGCCCCAGCATTTT.

The chain combines TRBV2 with TRBJ2-1; 11 bases map to TRBD2. Trimming removed 4 bases from V and 5 bases from J; junction bases left unmatched: 4. The V gene's germline CDR1 is SNHLY and CDR2 FYNNEI. The CDR3 is 15 amino acids. CDR3 loop: CASSGGLAGDNEQFF. DNA of the CDR3: TGTGCCAGCAGTGGTGGACTAGCGGGCGACAATGAGCAGTTCTTC.

This clonotype was seen ten or more times. The chain couples TRBV28 to TRBJ2-6; 8 nucleotides line up with TRBD2. The germline gives CDR1 MDHEN, CDR2 SYDVKM. The junction had 8 bases not matched to a gene; V was cut back by 6 bases and J by 4 bases. The CDR3 sequence is 16 residues long. The CDR3 sequence is CASRPGGPAGANVLTF. As DNA, the CDR3 is TGTGCCAGCAGACCGGGGGGGCCCGCCGGGGCCAACGTCCTGACTTTC.

This clonotype has at least ten counts. V gene TRBV28 combines with J gene TRBJ1-2, with a weak D call TRBD1 (6 bases). V shed 3 bases and J shed 0 bases, with 17 bases lying between them. The CDR3 spans 17 residues. The germline CDR1 and CDR2 sequences are MDHEN and SYDVKM. The CDR3 sequence: CASSLTPGGAANYGYTF. The CDR3 DNA is TGTGCCAGCAGTTTGACTCCCGGGGGCGCAGCTAACTATGGCTACACCTTC.

This clonotype was counted only a few times. J is TRBJ2-5 and V is TRBV9, with 7 bases that match TRBD1. Germline V gene lookup returns CDR1 SGDLS and CDR2 YYNGEE. V gave up 7 bases and J gave up 4 bases; unmatched junction bases: 13. The CDR3 has 15 amino acids. CDR3 protein: CASGAGTAIPETQYF. The DNA for the CDR3 is TGTGCCAGCGGAGCCGGGACAGCCATTCCAGAGACCCAGTACTTC.

This clonotype was observed at least ten times. This sequence joins TRBV12-3 or TRBV12-4 and TRBJ2-7; 8 bases are a match to TRBD1. CDR3 size: 14 residues. The J segment lost 3 bases and the V segment lost 5 bases, leaving 6 bases of the junction unmatched. The CDR3 nucleotides are TGTGCCAGCAGTCCGTACAGGGGGGTCTACGAGCAGTACTTC. Protein: CASSPYRGVYEQYF.

This clonotype was seen ten or more times. This chain joins TRBV27 and TRBJ2-7; 9 nucleotides align to TRBD1. Germline V gives CDR1 MNHEY, CDR2 SMNVEV (reference sequence). V was clipped by 7 bases and J by 0 bases; unmatched bases: 7. The CDR3 consists of 15 residues. This CDR3 is CASNSGTGNSYEQYF. In nucleotides, the CDR3 is TGTGCCAGCAACTCCGGGACAGGGAACTCCTACGAGCAGTACTTC.

This clonotype has a handful of counts. CDR3 in amino acids: CSVERQGTETQYF. The CDR3 nucleotides read TGCAGCGTTGAGAGACAGGGGACGGAGACCCAGTACTTC. The V and J genes are TRBV29-1 and TRBJ2-5, with 8 bases fitting TRBD1. Germline assignment: CDR1 SQVTM and CDR2 ANQGSEA. The CDR3 covers 13 residues. V lost 3 bases to trimming and J lost 5 bases; unmatched junction nucleotides: 5.

The rearrangement links TRBV27 to TRBJ2-3; D is perhaps TRBD2 (6 bases). The CDR3 has 12 amino acids. Trimming shortened V by 10 bases and J by 3 bases, and 11 bases separated the two germline ends. In germline, CDR1 is MNHEY, CDR2 SMNVEV (reference sequence). CDR3 coding DNA: TGTGCCACCGCGGGGAATACAGATACGCAGTATTTT. Protein: CATAGNTDTQYF.

Only a few counts were recorded for this clonotype. The chain has TRBV9 and TRBJ2-7; a possible D gene is TRBD2 (5 bases). The CDR3 runs to 11 residues. Germline V gives CDR1 SGDLS, CDR2 YYNGEE. The V end lost 5 bases, the J end lost 5 bases, and 8 bases lay between the germline ends. CDR3 amino acids: CASRLGNEQYF. The CDR3 DNA reads as TGTGCCAGCAGACTAGGCAACGAGCAGTACTTC.

The chain joins TRBV29-1 to TRBJ2-6; D remains unclear. CDR3 length: 14 residues. Between the trimmed V and J ends, which lost 4 bases and 2 bases, there was a span of 9 bases. Germline V gene sequence: CDR1 SQVTM, CDR2 ANQGSEA. The CDR3 DNA follows: TGCAGCGTTGGTTCCTGGGCTGGGGCCAACGTCCTGACTTTC. Its protein product is CSVGSWAGANVLTF.

The chain combines TRBV5-1 with TRBJ1-1, with a tentative D call TRBD1 (5 bases). Trimming left V 0 bases short and J 3 bases short, with 18 bases between. Germline CDR1 SGHRS, CDR2 YFSETQ. The CDR3 length is 17 residues. CDR3 coding DNA: TGCGCCAGCAGCTTGGTTATCAGCGTGGGGGTCGACACTGAAGCTTTCTTT. As protein: CASSLVISVGVDTEAFF.

In its sample, this clonotype was seen many times. The chain uses TRBV20-1 and TRBJ2-2; no reliable D call. CDR1 is DFQATT, CDR2 SNEGSKA, per germline (reference sequence). The CDR3 is 15 amino acids. Trimming took 5 bases from V and 0 from J, leaving 13 bases between them. The CDR3 DNA reads as TGCAGTGCTGTAAAAGGACCCGCGAACACCGGGGAGCTGTTTTTT. Its protein product is CSAVKGPANTGELFF.

J is TRBJ1-2 and V is TRBV5-6, with TRBD1 identical over 7 bases. The germline V gene encodes CDR1 SGHDT and CDR2 YYEEEE. With 3 bases clipped from V and 4 bases from J, the junction kept 6 bases outside the gene matches. The CDR3 consists of 14 residues. The CDR3 reads CASSWGGQIYGYTF. The CDR3, as DNA: TGTGCCAGCAGCTGGGGGGGACAGATCTATGGCTACACCTTC. The full variable domain, with the rest looked up from reference TRBV5-6 and TRBJ1-2, is DAGVTQSPTHLIKTRGQQVTLRCSPKSGHDTVSWYQQALGQGPQFIFQYYEEEERQRGNFPDRFSGHQFPNYSSELNVNALLLGDSALYLCASSWGGQIYGYTFGSGTRLTVV.

Details on this clonotype: One end of the junction is discordant with germline, which a read error may explain. The J gene is TRBJ1-1, the V gene TRBV30; D remains ambiguous. The CDR3 has 12 residues. CDR1 and CDR2 (germline): GTSNPN, SVGIG (reference sequence). CDR3 coding DNA: TGTGCCTGGAGCCCGGCGAACACTGAAGCTTCCTTT. Translated: CAWSPANTEASF.

A word on this clonotype: A junction boundary mismatches the germline segment, possibly from a read error. The chain joins TRBV30 to TRBJ1-2, with TRBD1 matching over 9 bases. The CDR3 is 13 amino acids. CDR1 and CDR2 from the germline V gene are GTSNPN and SVGIG (reference sequence). CDR3 nucleotides: TGTGCCTGGAGGGGACAGGGTGACTATAGCTACACCTTC. Residues: CAWRGQGDYSYTF.

This clonotype was counted ten times or more. The V call is TRBV12-3 or TRBV12-4, the J call TRBJ2-5, with a possible D match to TRBD2 (5 bases). The CDR3 contains 13 residues. V lost 7 bases and J lost 3, with 12 bases in between. The CDR3 loop reads CASTWTFKETQYF. The CDR3 DNA is TGTGCCAGCACTTGGACTTTTAAAGAGACCCAGTACTTC.

This clonotype was found a few times. The V call is TRBV27, the J call TRBJ2-7; unclear D gene. V lost 6 bases and J 2 bases, leaving 14 bases between the germline ends. The CDR3 is made up of 14 amino acids. CDR1 is MNHEY and CDR2 is SMNVEV in the germline V gene (reference sequence). CDR3 nucleotide sequence: TGTGCCAGCAGCCGCCGTGGCCGTCCCTACGAGCAGTACTTC. Its protein is CASSRRGRPYEQYF.

This clonotype came up many times. This chain connects TRBV7-9 to TRBJ1-2, with 7 positions matching TRBD1. CDR1 is SEHNR and CDR2 is FQNEAQ in the germline V gene (reference sequence). The CDR3 length is 13 residues. V lost 2 bases, J lost 6 bases, and 3 bases stayed unmatched. Here the CDR3 DNA reads TGTGCCAGCAGCTTACGACAGGGACATGGCTACACCTTC. Translation gives CASSLRQGHGYTF.

The V call is TRBV9, the J call TRBJ1-3, with D uncertain. Trimming took off 4 bases at V and 1 base at J, with 15 bases between the two ends. CDR3 length: 16 amino acids. The germline V gene encodes CDR1 SGDLS and CDR2 YYNGEE. CDR3 DNA sequence: TGTGCCAGCAGCACCAGCCCCGGGCAGTCTGGAAACACCATATATTTT. Residues: CASSTSPGQSGNTIYF.

The V and J genes are TRBV4-3 and TRBJ2-7; 8 nucleotides align to TRBD2. J lost 3 bases, V lost 3 bases, and 7 bases had no gene match. Germline CDR1 and CDR2: LGHNA and YSLEER. The CDR3 loop spans 15 amino acids. The CDR3 loop is CASSQSGTRNYEQYF. CDR3 in DNA: TGCGCCAGCAGCCAGTCCGGGACTAGGAACTACGAGCAGTACTTC.

This chain connects TRBV7-9 to TRBJ2-2; D is possibly TRBD1 or TRBD2 (6 bases each). Deletions cut 11 bases from V and 0 bases from J, with 19 bases between. The length of the CDR3 is 16 residues. CDR1 and CDR2 (germline): SEHNR, FQNEAQ (reference sequence). The CDR3 region is CAGHWRDTSNTGELFF. CDR3 DNA: TGTGCCGGCCACTGGCGGGACACCTCGAACACCGGGGAGCTGTTTTTT.

This rearrangement joins TRBV6-1 to TRBJ1-2, with D unclear. Per germline, CDR1 MNHNS and CDR2 SASEGT. This CDR3 comprises 15 residues. V shed 6 bases and J shed 6 bases, with 20 bases lying between them. The CDR3: CASSALPPDEDGYTF. CDR3 bases: TGTGCCAGCAGCGCTCTACCCCCAGACGAGGATGGCTACACCTTC.

V usage is TRBV7-2 and J usage is TRBJ1-5; D gene ambiguous. With 7 bases removed from V and 3 bases from J, the gap between germline ends came to 7 bases. This CDR3 is built from 12 residues. Germline lookup yields CDR1 SGHTA and CDR2 FQGNSA. The CDR3 sequence is CASNAPNQPQHF. The CDR3 nucleotides are TGTGCCAGCAATGCCCCCAATCAGCCCCAGCATTTT.

This clonotype was observed at least ten times. The V call is TRBV20-1, the J call TRBJ2-7, with 12 nucleotides matching TRBD2. There are 17 residues in the CDR3. The germline V gene encodes CDR1 DFQATT and CDR2 SNEGSKA (reference sequence). V trimming: 0 bases; J trimming: 6 bases; junction bases outside the gene matches: 12. The CDR3: CSARDLTSGSKTGEQYF. The CDR3 bases are TGCAGTGCTAGAGATTTGACTAGCGGGAGCAAAACGGGCGAGCAGTACTTC.

This clonotype was counted between two and nine times. This chain joins TRBV6-2 or TRBV6-3 and TRBJ1-5; TRBD1 matches at 9 bases. V gave up 2 bases and J gave up 4 bases; unmatched junction bases: 3. This CDR3 has 15 residues. Germline CDR1 and CDR2: MNHEY and SVGEGT. The CDR3 DNA reads TGTGCCAGCAGTTACGAGGGACAGGGTAATCAGCCCCAGCATTTT. It encodes CASSYEGQGNQPQHF.

This clonotype showed up just a few times. V and J are TRBV7-9 and TRBJ2-5; tentatively, D is TRBD2 (5 bases). The V end was cut by 2 bases, the J end by 4 bases, with 20 bases between. This CDR3 contains 17 residues. CDR1 and CDR2 from the germline V gene are SEHNR and FQNEAQ (reference sequence). The CDR3 nucleotides read TGTGCCAGCAGCTTAAGGTTCTCCCAGGTGGCGGGAGAGACCCAGTACTTC. This codes for CASSLRFSQVAGETQYF.